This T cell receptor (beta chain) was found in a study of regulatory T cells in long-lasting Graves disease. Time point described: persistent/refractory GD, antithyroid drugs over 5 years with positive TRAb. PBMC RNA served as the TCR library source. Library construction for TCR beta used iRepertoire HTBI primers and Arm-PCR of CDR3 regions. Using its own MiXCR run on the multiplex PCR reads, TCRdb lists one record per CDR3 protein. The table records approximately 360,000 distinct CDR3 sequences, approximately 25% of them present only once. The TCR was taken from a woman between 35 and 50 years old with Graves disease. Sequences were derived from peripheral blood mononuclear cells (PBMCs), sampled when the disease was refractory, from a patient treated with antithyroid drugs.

The CDR3 sequence: CASSPRGGRETQYF. Written as DNA, the CDR3 is TGTGCCAGCAGCCCGCGGGGGGGGCGGGAGACCCAGTACTTC. The chain is built from TRBV11-2 and TRBJ2-5; 9 nucleotides align to TRBD2. This CDR3 is built from 14 residues. The germline V gene encodes CDR1 SGHAT and CDR2 FQNNGV. Trimming took 5 bases from V and 5 from J; bases not matched to a gene: 6. The whole variable domain, filled in from reference TRBV11-2 and TRBJ2-5, reads EAGVAQSPRYKIIEKRQSVAFWCNPISGHATLYWYQQILGQGPKLLIQFQNNGVVDDSQLPKDRFSAERLKGVDSTLKIQPAKLEDSAVYLCASSPRGGRETQYFGPGTRLLVL.